Below, 24 T cell receptor beta chains from the same sample are listed, as sequenced in a study of long-term antiretroviral therapy in people with HIV. Run at survey level, the immunoSEQ assay was version v3.0. Profiled with immunoSEQ multiplex PCR; TCRdb holds only in-frame clones, not every one. The sample lists approximately 20,000 clones; over 75% were seen once. The sample was unsorted PBMCs, taken 0.6 years after starting antiretroviral therapy. All receptors come from a man aged 60-69 years with HIV.

This chain joins TRBV13 and TRBJ2-3; D is ambiguous. The germline V and J ends were trimmed by 5 bases and 3 bases, with 12 bases remaining between them. The CDR3 runs 14 residues. Germline-derived CDR1 and CDR2 are PRHDT and FYEKMQ (reference sequence). As DNA, the CDR3 is TGTGCCAGCAGCCCCCTGGGCGGTACAGATACGCAGTATTTT. Its translation is CASSPLGGTDTQYF.

As regards this clone: One end of the junction is discordant with germline, which a read error may explain. The chain couples TRBV5-1 to TRBJ1-1; no clear D gene. The V gene's germline CDR1 is SGHRS and CDR2 YFSETQ. The CDR3 has 15 amino acids. The CDR3 protein is CVSSSWVGPNTEAFF. CDR3 DNA sequence: TGCGTCAGCAGCTCCTGGGTCGGGCCGAACACTGAAGCTTTCTTT.

The chain employs TRBV7-2 and TRBJ2-7; tentatively, D is TRBD1 (6 bases). Deletions cut 4 bases from V and 4 bases from J, with 14 bases between. Germline-derived CDR1 and CDR2 are SGHTA and FQGNSA. This CDR3 contains 14 residues. CDR3 protein: CASSSGTPIYEQYF. The CDR3 DNA is TGTGCCAGCAGCTCCGGGACACCGATTTACGAGCAGTACTTC.

The chain couples TRBV11-1 to TRBJ2-3; TRBD1 agrees at 9 bases. The CDR3 is made up of 17 amino acids. From germline, CDR1 is SGHAT and CDR2 FQDESV (reference sequence). The junction had 8 bases not matched to a gene; V was cut back by 3 bases and J by 1 base. This CDR3 is CASSLTTGGFGTDTQYF. DNA of the CDR3: TGTGCCAGCAGCTTGACGACAGGGGGTTTTGGCACAGATACGCAGTATTTT.

The genes are TRBV21-1 and TRBJ2-7; TRBD1 is taken as the D call from the table, unchecked against the DNA. TRBV21-1 is a pseudogene. The CDR3 has 15 residues. CDR3 loop: CASSPRDSSSYEQYF. CDR3 sequence (DNA): TGTGCCAGCAGCCCCCGGGACAGTAGCTCCTACGAGCAGTACTTC.

J is TRBJ1-1 and V is TRBV19; 11 bases match TRBD1. This CDR3 contains 16 residues. J was trimmed by 7 bases and V by 5 bases; bases with no gene match: 12. CDR1 is LNHDA and CDR2 is SQIVND in the germline V gene (reference sequence). The CDR3 sequence: CASSSGQGATKIEAFF. The CDR3 nucleotides are TGTGCCAGTAGTTCCGGACAGGGGGCCACTAAAATTGAAGCTTTCTTT.

The chain has TRBV7-2 and TRBJ2-2; unclear D gene. V was shortened by 1 base and J by 2 bases, with 5 bases between the two germline ends. CDR1 is SGHTA and CDR2 is FQGNSA in the germline V gene. This CDR3 is 14 amino acids long. CDR3 loop: CASSLDFNTGELFF. The CDR3 nucleotides are TGTGCCAGCAGCTTAGACTTTAACACCGGGGAGCTGTTTTTT. The complete variable domain, with remaining parts taken from reference TRBV7-2 and TRBJ2-2, reads GAGVSQSPSNKVTEKGKDVELRCDPISGHTALYWYRQSLGQGLEFLIYFQGNSAPDKSGLPSDRFSAERTGGSVSTLTIQRTQQEDSAVYLCASSLDFNTGELFFGEGSRLTVL.

The chain recombines TRBV5-5 with TRBJ2-7, with D possibly being TRBD2 (5 bases). Germline values: CDR1 SGHKS, CDR2 YYEKEE (reference sequence). Between the trimmed V and J ends, which lost 1 base and 6 bases, there was a span of 11 bases. CDR3 length: 13 residues. CDR3 DNA: TGTGCCAGCAGCTTGCGAGGGTATGGCGAGCAGTACTTC. Protein sequence: CASSLRGYGEQYF.

The chain combines TRBV5-1 with TRBJ2-7; D might be TRBD1 or TRBD2, each matching 5 bases. The CDR3 sequence is 13 residues long. Germline V CDR1 and CDR2: SGHRS, YFSETQ. V was cut by 2 bases and J by 2 bases, with 8 bases left in between. Here the CDR3 DNA reads TGCGCCAGCAGCTTTGGGGGACCCTACGAGCAGTACTTC. Amino acids: CASSFGGPYEQYF.

This clone has a handful of counts. The rearrangement uses TRBV5-4 and TRBJ1-2; no clear D gene. V shed 5 bases and J shed 2 bases, with 13 bases lying between them. There are 14 residues in the CDR3. The V gene's germline CDR1 is SGHNT and CDR2 YYREEE (reference sequence). CDR3 in amino acids: CASRATRENYGYTF. The CDR3, as DNA: TGTGCCAGCAGGGCAACTAGGGAGAACTATGGCTACACCTTC.

The V call is TRBV11-2, the J call TRBJ2-1; 10 nucleotides align to TRBD2. Germline V gene data show CDR1 as SGHAT and CDR2 as FQNNGV. Losses at the gene ends were 2 bases for V and 2 bases for J; bases not matched to a gene: 6. CDR3 length: 17 amino acids. Written as DNA, the CDR3 is TGTGCCAGCAGCTTACCCAGGACTAGCGGCACCTACAATGAGCAGTTCTTC. This gives the protein CASSLPRTSGTYNEQFF.

This clone was seen a single time. This chain joins TRBV6-1 and TRBJ1-5; D is uncertain. V was cut by 2 bases and J by 7 bases, with 6 bases left in between. The length of the CDR3 is 12 residues. Germline lookup yields CDR1 MNHNS and CDR2 SASEGT. The CDR3 region has the DNA TGTGCCAGCAGTGAACTCTACCAGCCCCAGCATTTT. Translation gives CASSELYQPQHF.

J is TRBJ2-3 and V is TRBV9, with a tentative D call TRBD1 (6 bases). Trimming removed 2 bases from V and 0 bases from J, with 7 bases in between. Germline-derived CDR1 and CDR2 are SGDLS and YYNGEE. The CDR3 has 14 residues. This CDR3 reads CASSVGASTDTQYF. The CDR3 DNA is TGTGCCAGCAGCGTGGGGGCAAGCACAGATACGCAGTATTTT.

The chain couples TRBV2 to TRBJ2-5, with a tentative D call TRBD2 (5 bases). The tail of the sequence fits TRBJ2-7 better, so the J call may be wrong. This CDR3 spans 14 amino acids. Germline values: CDR1 SNHLY, CDR2 FYNNEI. The CDR3 region has the DNA TGTGCCAGCAGTGCCTACGGGCTCGGGGACGAGCAGTACTTC. Translated: CASSAYGLGDEQYF.

V usage is TRBV19 and J usage is TRBJ2-7; D might be TRBD2 (6 bases). The CDR3 runs to 15 residues. The germline CDR1 and CDR2 sequences are LNHDA and SQIVND (reference sequence). V was pared by 3 bases and J by 5 bases, with 17 bases between. DNA for the CDR3: TGTGCCAGTAGTATCGCGAGACTAGAAAGGGACGAGCAGTACTTC. This gives the protein CASSIARLERDEQYF.

The gene calls are TRBV11-2 and TRBJ2-7; TRBD1 matches at 7 bases. Germline V gene data show CDR1 as SGHAT and CDR2 as FQNNGV. This CDR3 spans 14 amino acids. V was pared by 5 bases and J by 3 bases, with 7 bases of the junction left unmatched. CDR3 residues: CASSPRDSHYEQYF. The CDR3 region has the DNA TGTGCCAGCAGCCCCCGGGACAGTCACTACGAGCAGTACTTC.

With regard to this clone: The DNA is left out, because the CDR3 cannot be placed on it with certainty; the CDR3 is given as TCRdb lists it. This chain links TRBV9 with TRBJ1-1. The germline V gene encodes CDR1 SGDLS and CDR2 YYNGEE. The CDR3 region is 15 residues in length, termini included. CDR3: CASSVSLYSNTEAFF.

The chain carries TRBV27 and TRBJ2-1, with 7 nucleotides matching TRBD1. V lost 4 bases to trimming and J lost 4 bases; unmatched junction nucleotides: 10. Germline-derived CDR1 and CDR2 are MNHEY and SMNVEV (reference sequence). The CDR3 has 16 residues. CDR3 sequence reads: CASSSIDGQVYNEQFF. The CDR3 DNA reads TGTGCCAGCAGTTCCATCGATGGACAGGTATACAATGAGCAGTTCTTC.

This chain links TRBV7-4 with TRBJ2-7, with D possibly being TRBD1 (6 bases). Germline V gene data show CDR1 as SGHVT and CDR2 as SQSDAQ. This CDR3 is built from 16 residues. Trimming removed 0 bases at V and 0 bases at J, with 12 bases between. The DNA of the CDR3 is TGTGCCAGCAGCTTAGCGGCCAGGGGCTACTCCTACGAGCAGTACTTC. Residues: CASSLAARGYSYEQYF.

The rearrangement links TRBV7-8 to TRBJ2-1; TRBD2 matches 7 bases. CDR1 is SGHVS, CDR2 FQNEAQ, per germline. The CDR3 consists of 15 residues. Trimming at V came to 4 bases and at J to 5 bases, leaving 8 bases not matched to a gene. The CDR3 loop reads CASSSVRGRDNEQFF. The CDR3 bases are TGTGCCAGCAGCTCAGTGCGGGGGAGAGACAATGAGCAGTTCTTC.

This chain connects TRBV9 to TRBJ2-6; possibly TRBD2 for D (6 bases). Germline V lookup: CDR1 SGDLS, CDR2 YYNGEE. The CDR3 length is 14 residues. The V and J ends lost 4 bases and 10 bases respectively, with 15 bases between them. The CDR3 nucleotides are TGTGCCAGCAGCAACTACGGGGACTCAAACGTCCTGACTTTC. It is translated as CASSNYGDSNVLTF.

This chain uses TRBV19 with TRBJ2-1; TRBD1 is a possible D gene (6 bases). Germline CDR1 is LNHDA and CDR2 is SQIVND (reference sequence). The CDR3 runs 15 residues. The V end lost 6 bases, the J end lost 0 bases, and 12 bases lay between the germline ends. The DNA of the CDR3 is TGTGCCAGTAGGACGGGACACGGCTCCTACAATGAGCAGTTCTTC. It specifies CASRTGHGSYNEQFF.

The J gene is TRBJ2-1, the V gene TRBV5-1; TRBD2 might be the D (5 bases). CDR3 length: 13 amino acids. The V end was cut by 5 bases, the J end by 4 bases, with 10 bases between. Germline V CDR1 and CDR2: SGHRS, YFSETQ. In DNA form, the CDR3 reads TGCGCCAGCAGTAGCGCCACATACAATGAGCAGTTCTTC. Translated, it gives CASSSATYNEQFF.

V usage is TRBV5-5 and J usage is TRBJ2-1, with a weak D call TRBD1 (6 bases). Germline loops: CDR1 SGHKS, CDR2 YYEKEE (reference sequence). V gave up 1 base and J gave up 5 bases, with 22 bases separating them. The CDR3 consists of 18 residues. The CDR3 loop is CASSLRRDTYLSDNEQFF. In nucleotides, the CDR3 is TGTGCCAGCAGCTTGCGCCGGGACACCTACCTTAGCGACAATGAGCAGTTCTTC.